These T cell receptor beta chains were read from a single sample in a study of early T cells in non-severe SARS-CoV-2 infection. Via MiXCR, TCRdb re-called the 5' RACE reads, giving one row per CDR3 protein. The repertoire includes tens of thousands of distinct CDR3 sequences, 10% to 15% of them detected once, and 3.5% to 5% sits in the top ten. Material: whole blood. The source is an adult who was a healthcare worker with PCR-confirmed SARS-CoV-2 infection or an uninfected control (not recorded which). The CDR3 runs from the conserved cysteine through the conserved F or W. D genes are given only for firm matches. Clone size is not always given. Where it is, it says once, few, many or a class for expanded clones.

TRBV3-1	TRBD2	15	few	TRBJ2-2	TGTGCCAGCAGCCAAAGACTAGCTAGTACCGGGGAGCTGTTTTTT	CASSQRLASTGELFF
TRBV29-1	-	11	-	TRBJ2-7	TGCAGCGTCGACCCTGGGGGCGAGCAGTACTTC	CSVDPGGEQYF
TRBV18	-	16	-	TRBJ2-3	TGTGCCAGCTCACCATCCGGGATTCCTAGCACAGATACGCAGTATTTT	CASSPSGIPSTDTQYF
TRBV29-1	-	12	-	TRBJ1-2	TGCAGCGTAACGGGGACAACGGAGGGCTACACCTTC	CSVTGTTEGYTF
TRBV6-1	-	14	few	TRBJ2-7	TGTGCCAGCAGTGAATTTGGCCAGTTCTACGAGCAGTACTTC	CASSEFGQFYEQYF
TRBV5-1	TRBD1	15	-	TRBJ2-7	TGCGCCAGCAGCCCTCGGGACAGGGCCTCCTACGAGCAGTACTTC	CASSPRDRASYEQYF
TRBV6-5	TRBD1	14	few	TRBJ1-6	TGTGCCAGCAGTCGACGGGACAGTCGTTCACCCCTCCACTTT	CASSRRDSRSPLHF
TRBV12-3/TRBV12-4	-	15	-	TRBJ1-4	TGTGCCAGCAGTCTCACGTCCGGACCTAATGAAAAACTGTTTTTT	CASSLTSGPNEKLFF
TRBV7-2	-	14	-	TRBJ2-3	TGTGCCAGCAAGGGGGGGCCCGGTGAGGATACGCAGTATTTT	CASKGGPGEDTQYF
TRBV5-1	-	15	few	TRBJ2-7	TGCGCCAGCAGCTGGACGGCGGGGACCTCCTACGAGCAGTACTTC	CASSWTAGTSYEQYF
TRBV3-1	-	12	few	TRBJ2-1	TGTGCCAGCAGCCAAGGTGGTGGGGCGGCGTTCTTC	CASSQGGGAAFF
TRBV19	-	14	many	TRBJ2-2	TGTGCTAGTCGGGCGGCGAGGAACACCGGGGAGCTGTTTTTT	CASRAARNTGELFF
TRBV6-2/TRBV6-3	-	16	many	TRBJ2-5	TGTGCCAGCAGATACCGTCAAAACAGGGTTGAGCAGACCCAGTACTTC	CASRYRQNRVEQTQYF
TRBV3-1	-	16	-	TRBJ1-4	TGTGCCAGCAGCCAAGAGGGACTCGCAACTAATGAAAAACTGTTTTTT	CASSQEGLATNEKLFF
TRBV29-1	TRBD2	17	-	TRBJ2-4	TGCAGCGTTGAACGGGAGGGGACTAGCCATCCCAAAAACATTCAGTACTTC	CSVEREGTSHPKNIQYF